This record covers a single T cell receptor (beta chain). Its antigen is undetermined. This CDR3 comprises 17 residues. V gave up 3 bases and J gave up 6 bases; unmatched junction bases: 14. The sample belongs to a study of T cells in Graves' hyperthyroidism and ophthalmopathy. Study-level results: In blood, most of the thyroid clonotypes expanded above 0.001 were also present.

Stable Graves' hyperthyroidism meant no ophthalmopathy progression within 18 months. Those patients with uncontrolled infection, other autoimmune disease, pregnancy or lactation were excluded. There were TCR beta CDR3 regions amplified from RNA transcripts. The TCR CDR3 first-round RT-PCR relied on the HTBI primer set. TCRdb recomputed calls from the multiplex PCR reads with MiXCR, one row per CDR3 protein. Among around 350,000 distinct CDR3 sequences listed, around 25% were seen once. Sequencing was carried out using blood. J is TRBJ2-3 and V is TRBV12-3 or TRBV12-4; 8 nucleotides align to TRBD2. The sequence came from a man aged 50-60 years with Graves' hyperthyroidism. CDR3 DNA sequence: TGTGCCAGCAGTTTCCAGGGTAGCGGGATACCCACCGATACGCAGTATTTT. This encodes CASSFQGSGIPTDTQYF.